These 10 T cell receptor beta chains originate from one sample sequenced in a study of naive CD8 T cells in extremely preterm neonates. Data came from immunoSEQ multiplex PCR; TCRdb stores just in-frame clones and leaves some out. The data contain over 6,500 clones, about 98% of them seen just once; the ten biggest clones take up about 2.8%. Source material: naive CD8+ T cells from blood. These receptors came from a human donor in good health.

The chain recombines TRBV10-2 with TRBJ2-7; TRBD1 matches 7 bases. V was pared by 8 bases and J by 4 bases, with 5 bases of the junction left unmatched. This CDR3 spans 12 amino acids. Germline V CDR1 and CDR2: WSHSY, SAAADI. The CDR3 loop is CASWDSLYEQYF. CDR3 bases: TGCGCCAGCTGGGACAGCCTATACGAGCAGTACTTC.

The genes are TRBV7-2 and TRBJ1-5, with D perhaps matching TRBD1 (6 bases). Germline loops: CDR1 SGHTA, CDR2 FQGNSA. V lost 6 bases to trimming and J lost 9 bases, with 24 bases between them. This CDR3 has 16 residues. The CDR3 reads CASSSREGVFGPPQHF. DNA of the CDR3: TGTGCCAGCAGTTCCAGGGAGGGGGTGTTTGGTCCGCCCCAGCATTTT.

This clone showed up just once. The CDR3 protein is CASSWGLSNTGELFF. CDR3 nucleotides: TGTGCCAGCAGCTGGGGACTATCGAACACCGGGGAGCTGTTTTTT. The chain combines TRBV5-6 with TRBJ2-2; TRBD2 matches at 7 bases. The CDR3 spans 15 residues. The ends lost 3 bases at V and 0 bases at J; junction bases unmatched: 2. Germline loops: CDR1 SGHDT, CDR2 YYEEEE. Variable domain in full (rest from reference TRBV5-6 and TRBJ2-2): DAGVTQSPTHLIKTRGQQVTLRCSPKSGHDTVSWYQQALGQGPQFIFQYYEEEERQRGNFPDRFSGHQFPNYSSELNVNALLLGDSALYLCASSWGLSNTGELFFGEGSRLTVL.

The gene calls are TRBV28 and TRBJ2-3; TRBD2 matches at 10 bases. V gave up 5 bases and J gave up 2 bases; unmatched junction bases: 10. CDR3 length equals 17 residues. In germline, CDR1 is MDHEN, CDR2 SYDVKM. The CDR3 protein is CASSLGLAEASTDTQYF. The CDR3 nucleotides read TGTGCCAGCAGTCTAGGACTAGCGGAGGCATCCACAGATACGCAGTATTTT.

This clone was picked up one time. V gene TRBV7-9 combines with J gene TRBJ1-5; unclear D gene. Germline CDR1 is SEHNR and CDR2 is FQNEAQ (reference sequence). V lost 5 bases, J lost 0 bases, and 8 bases lay in between. This CDR3 has 14 residues. CDR3 nucleotides: TGTGCCAGCAGCACAACTAGTAGCAATCAGCCCCAGCATTTT. It translates to CASSTTSSNQPQHF.

The chain recombines TRBV7-9 with TRBJ1-2; 11 bases match TRBD1. V lost 5 bases, J lost 3 bases, and 8 bases stayed unmatched. CDR1 and CDR2 from the germline V gene are SEHNR and FQNEAQ (reference sequence). This CDR3 contains 16 residues. CDR3: CASSGTGGTNYYGYTF. For the CDR3, the DNA is TGTGCCAGCAGCGGGACAGGGGGGACAAATTACTATGGCTACACCTTC. Complete variable domain (other parts from reference TRBV7-9 and TRBJ1-2): DTGVSQNPRHKITKRGQNVTFRCDPISEHNRLYWYRQTLGQGPEFLTYFQNEAQLEKSRLLSDRFSAERPKGSFSTLEIQRTEQGDSAMYLCASSGTGGTNYYGYTFGSGTRLTVV.

This clone was seen a single time. The genes are TRBV27 and TRBJ2-7, with D maybe TRBD1 (5 bases). V gave up 8 bases and J gave up 1 base, with 18 bases separating them. Germline lookup yields CDR1 MNHEY and CDR2 SMNVEV (reference sequence). The CDR3 has 15 residues. Here the CDR3 reads CASQKLPDSSYEQYF. The CDR3 DNA reads as TGTGCCAGCCAGAAGTTACCTGACAGTTCCTACGAGCAGTACTTC.

Here the CDR3 reads CATSRGLAGGSYEQYF. In nucleotides, the CDR3 is TGTGCCACCAGCAGAGGACTAGCGGGGGGATCCTACGAGCAGTACTTC. The chain couples TRBV15 to TRBJ2-7; 13 nucleotides agree with TRBD2. This CDR3 spans 16 amino acids. Germline lookup yields CDR1 LNHNV and CDR2 YYDKDF (reference sequence). V was pared by 1 base and J by 1 base, with 1 base of the junction left unmatched.

This clone was seen just once. The chain employs TRBV5-4 and TRBJ1-3; 10 bases are a match to TRBD1. Germline V gives CDR1 SGHNT, CDR2 YYREEE (reference sequence). V lost 4 bases, J lost 2 bases, and 6 bases stayed unmatched. The CDR3 runs to 16 residues. Here the CDR3 reads CASSADRGRTGNTIYF. CDR3 DNA sequence: TGTGCCAGCAGCGCCGACAGGGGGCGGACTGGAAACACCATATATTTT.

V and J are TRBV25-1 and TRBJ2-2; no clear D gene. This CDR3 is 17 amino acids long. The V gene's germline CDR1 is MGHDK and CDR2 SYGVNS. V dropped 0 bases and J dropped 2 bases, with 13 bases sitting between them. The CDR3 is CASSEYSLNQNTGELFF. CDR3 coding DNA: TGTGCCAGCAGTGAATATAGCCTCAACCAAAACACCGGGGAGCTGTTTTTT. Supplemented by reference TRBV25-1 and TRBJ2-2, the full variable domain reads EADIYQTPRYLVIGTGKKITLECSQTMGHDKMYWYQQDPGMELHLIHYSYGVNSTEKGDLSSESTVSRIRTEHFPLTLESARPSHTSQYLCASSEYSLNQNTGELFFGEGSRLTVL.